A single sample is the source of the 10 T cell receptor beta chains below, sequenced in a study of CD4+ T cells in melanoma. Some clones are missing from TCRdb's copy, which holds only in-frame ones; the method was immunoSEQ multiplex PCR. This sample has 40,000 to 50,000 clones; roughly 87% occur once, and the top ten carry 12%. The sequenced sample was peripheral blood. Receptors were obtained from a human donor with melanoma.

The chain combines TRBV12-5 with TRBJ2-2; 7 bases are shared with TRBD2. CDR3 length equals 13 residues. Germline-derived CDR1 and CDR2 are LGHNT and FRNRAP. Losses at the gene ends were 5 bases for V and 9 bases for J; bases not matched to a gene: 6. The CDR3 is CASGPGGTRELFF. CDR3 nucleotides: TGTGCTAGTGGTCCGGGGGGTACTCGGGAGCTGTTTTTT.

The J gene is TRBJ2-7, the V gene TRBV28; 11 bases line up with TRBD1. The junction had 8 bases not matched to a gene; V was cut back by 8 bases and J by 2 bases. The CDR3 is made up of 15 amino acids. CDR1 and CDR2 from the germline V gene are MDHEN and SYDVKM. As DNA, the CDR3 is TGTGCCAGCGGTCTCCTGGGACAGGGGGCCTACGAGCAGTACTTC. It is translated as CASGLLGQGAYEQYF.

The rearrangement links TRBV10-1 to TRBJ1-2; D gene ambiguous. Germline V lookup: CDR1 WNHNN, CDR2 SYGVQD (reference sequence). V was cut by 3 bases and J by 2 bases, with 7 bases left in between. CDR3 size: 13 residues. CDR3 in DNA: TGCGCCAGCAGTGAACAACAGAACTATGGCTACACCTTC. It translates to CASSEQQNYGYTF.

The genes are TRBV27 and TRBJ1-3; D is unclear. The V gene's germline CDR1 is MNHEY and CDR2 SMNVEV (reference sequence). This CDR3 comprises 16 residues. V dropped 5 bases and J dropped 0 bases, with 14 bases sitting between them. For the CDR3, the DNA is TGTGCCAGCAGTCCCCTAGCAGCGAGCTCTGGAAACACCATATATTTT. Translated, it gives CASSPLAASSGNTIYF.

The CDR3, as DNA: TGTGCCAGCAGTCCGGACAGGGGGGACTACAATGAGCAGTTCTTC. Translation gives CASSPDRGDYNEQFF. This chain uses TRBV6-5 with TRBJ2-1, with 10 positions matching TRBD1. Trimming took 5 bases from V and 3 from J; bases not matched to a gene: 4. Germline CDR1 reads MNHEY; CDR2 reads SVGAGI. CDR3 length: 15 amino acids.

In this sample, this clone turned up a few times. The chain joins TRBV21-1 to TRBJ2-3; whether TRBD2, the table's D call, matches the DNA was not checked. TRBV21-1 is reported as a pseudogene. The CDR3 is made up of 19 amino acids. The CDR3 nucleotides are TGTGCCAGCACCCGATCCCAAGGGAGTTTCCCTGGGAGCACAGATACGCAGTATTTT. Encoded protein: CASTRSQGSFPGSTDTQYF.

V usage is TRBV7-9 and J usage is TRBJ1-1; D remains ambiguous. Trimming shortened V by 5 bases and J by 7 bases, and 17 bases separated the two germline ends. The CDR3 is 14 amino acids. Germline CDR1 is SEHNR and CDR2 is FQNEAQ (reference sequence). The CDR3 nucleotides are TGTGCCAGCAGCGTAGATGGTGGGGTCGATGAAGCTTTCTTT. It is translated as CASSVDGGVDEAFF.

The chain recombines TRBV11-3 with TRBJ2-1; TRBD2 matches 11 bases. The CDR3 length is 16 residues. Germline V gene lookup returns CDR1 SGHNT and CDR2 YENEEA. V was pared by 5 bases and J by 9 bases, with 12 bases of the junction left unmatched. The chain's CDR3 is CASSLGLAGGETEQFF. The CDR3 bases are TGTGCCAGCAGCCTGGGCCTAGCGGGGGGAGAGACTGAGCAGTTCTTC.

The rearrangement links TRBV18 to TRBJ1-2, with 7 bases that match TRBD1. CDR3 size: 15 residues. Germline assignment: CDR1 KGHSH and CDR2 LQKENI. V shed 4 bases, J shed 5 bases, and the junction held 10 bases outside the gene matches. The CDR3 DNA follows: TGTGCCAGCTCACAAGCGACAGGGCTCGGATATGGCTACACCTTC. Its protein is CASSQATGLGYGYTF.

This clone was seen a handful of times. The rearrangement links TRBV19 to TRBJ1-6, with D maybe TRBD1 (5 bases). The germline V gene has CDR1 LNHDA and CDR2 SQIVND (reference sequence). The ends were cut back, 1 base at V and 8 bases at J, with 12 bases in the middle. The CDR3 covers 15 residues. Here the CDR3 DNA reads TGTGCCAGTAGTATAGTCCGGGACGGTTATTCACCCCTCCACTTT. Protein sequence: CASSIVRDGYSPLHF.